The 26 T cell receptor beta chains below were found in one sample sequenced in a study of blood T cell repertoires in COVID-19. TCRdb's copy holds only in-frame clones and misses some; the assay was immunoSEQ multiplex PCR. This sample has around 230,000 clones, with approximately 80% found just once. The material sequenced was PBMCs or T cells enriched from blood (not recorded which). The receptor source for this set is a man aged 40-49 years who had recovered from COVID-19.

Only a few counts were recorded for this clone. The V call is TRBV27, the J call TRBJ2-3, with 8 bases lining up with TRBD2. The CDR3 has 18 residues. Germline CDR1 reads MNHEY; CDR2 reads SMNVEV (reference sequence). The V and J ends lost 2 bases and 8 bases, in that order; junction bases with no gene match: 18. CDR3 DNA: TGTGCCAGCAGTTTAGGTTCTAGCGGGCCTTCCAACGAGGTTACGCAGTATTTT. Amino acids: CASSLGSSGPSNEVTQYF.

The V gene is TRBV14, the J gene TRBJ2-3; perhaps TRBD1 as D (5 bases). V lost 1 base and J 2 bases, leaving 10 bases between the germline ends. The CDR3 is 15 residues long. Germline V gene sequence: CDR1 SGHDN, CDR2 FVKESK. The CDR3: CASSQGQGTTDTQYF. The CDR3 bases are TGTGCCAGCAGCCAAGGGCAGGGTACCACAGATACGCAGTATTTT.

The chain recombines TRBV27 with TRBJ2-5; 10 bases match TRBD1. Germline CDR1 is MNHEY and CDR2 is SMNVEV (reference sequence). J gave up 4 bases and V 2 bases, and 4 bases lay outside the gene matches. The CDR3 extends over 15 amino acids. In DNA, the CDR3 is TGTGCCAGCAGTTTAAGGGGGACAGGGGTAGAGACCCAGTACTTC. Encoded protein: CASSLRGTGVETQYF.

V gene TRBV6-6 combines with J gene TRBJ1-6, with D unresolved. Germline lookup yields CDR1 MNHNY and CDR2 SVGAGI (reference sequence). This CDR3 comprises 16 residues. Trimming cost V 0 bases and J 5 bases, with 11 bases left between them. The CDR3 sequence is CASSYSPGRNNSPLHF. In DNA, the CDR3 is TGTGCCAGCAGTTACTCGCCCGGGAGGAATAATTCACCCCTCCACTTT.

The genes are TRBV6-2 or TRBV6-3 and TRBJ1-1; TRBD1 matches at 8 bases. The CDR3 length is 14 residues. Trimming at V came to 4 bases and at J to 4 bases, leaving 5 bases not matched to a gene. Germline V CDR1 and CDR2: MNHEY, SVGEGT. CDR3 sequence reads: CASSSTGDITEAFF. The DNA for the CDR3 is TGTGCCAGCAGTTCGACAGGGGATATCACTGAAGCTTTCTTT.

V is TRBV2 and J is TRBJ1-1; no reliable D call. V lost 4 bases, J lost 5 bases, and 11 bases lay in between. The CDR3 is 13 residues long. CDR1 is SNHLY and CDR2 is FYNNEI in the germline V gene. CDR3 region: CASSGTGGTEAFF. CDR3 nucleotides: TGTGCCAGCAGTGGGACCGGCGGGACTGAAGCTTTCTTT.

The chain combines TRBV6-5 with TRBJ1-3; possible D gene TRBD1, 6 bases. The CDR3 length is 15 residues. The V end lost 6 bases, the J end lost 4 bases, and 16 bases lay between the germline ends. CDR1 is MNHEY and CDR2 is SVGAGI in the germline V gene. CDR3 amino acids: CASSTFRGLGNTIYF. The CDR3 bases are TGTGCCAGCAGCACGTTCAGGGGCTTGGGAAACACCATATATTTT.

This chain connects TRBV2 to TRBJ1-4; D may be TRBD1 (6 bases). Germline V gene lookup returns CDR1 SNHLY and CDR2 FYNNEI. The CDR3 has 15 amino acids. V lost 6 bases, J lost 5 bases, and 16 bases lay in between. The CDR3 DNA follows: TGTGCCAGCAGGGAGCTACAGGGCTGGAATGAAAAACTGTTTTTT. Its protein is CASRELQGWNEKLFF.

The rearrangement links TRBV20-1 to TRBJ1-2, with TRBD1 as a possible D gene (6 bases). Germline values: CDR1 DFQATT, CDR2 SNEGSKA (reference sequence). This CDR3 contains 11 residues. Trimming shortened V by 7 bases and J by 8 bases, and 14 bases separated the two germline ends. CDR3 coding DNA: TGCAGTGTAGACAGGAGAATGGGCTACACCTTC. Protein: CSVDRRMGYTF.

This clone has just a few counts. This chain links TRBV5-4 with TRBJ1-1; 8 nucleotides match TRBD1. Germline CDR1 and CDR2: SGHNT and YYREEE (reference sequence). The junction had 9 bases not matched to a gene; V was cut back by 7 bases and J by 10 bases. The CDR3 covers 12 residues. Written as DNA, the CDR3 is TGTGCCAGCCAGGGACAGGACCTTGGAGCTTTCTTT. This sequence encodes CASQGQDLGAFF.

V and J are TRBV5-6 and TRBJ2-5; possibly TRBD1 for D (6 bases). CDR3 size: 13 residues. Trimming stripped 4 bases from V and 5 bases from J, with 12 bases between. Per germline, CDR1 SGHDT and CDR2 YYEEEE. Here the CDR3 reads CASSGDIGETQYF. Here the CDR3 DNA reads TGTGCCAGCAGCGGGGACATCGGCGAGACCCAGTACTTC.

This chain links TRBV20-1 with TRBJ2-7; no reliable D call. Germline assignment: CDR1 DFQATT and CDR2 SNEGSKA (reference sequence). The CDR3 has 11 residues. V was clipped by 1 base and J by 2 bases, with 3 bases between them. CDR3 protein: CSARVTYEQYF. The CDR3 coding sequence is TGCAGTGCTAGAGTCACCTACGAGCAGTACTTC.

The chain recombines TRBV19 with TRBJ1-1, with D unclear. Trimming cost V 2 bases and J 1 base, with 8 bases left between them. This CDR3 contains 14 residues. Looked up from germline, CDR1 is LNHDA and CDR2 is SQIVND (reference sequence). This CDR3 reads CASSISRTNTEAFF. CDR3 sequence (DNA): TGTGCCAGTAGTATATCGCGCACGAACACTGAAGCTTTCTTT. The whole variable domain, remainder taken from reference TRBV19 and TRBJ1-1, is DGGITQSPKYLFRKEGQNVTLSCEQNLNHDAMYWYRQDPGQGLRLIYYSQIVNDFQKGDIAEGYSVSREKKESFPLTVTSAQKNPTAFYLCASSISRTNTEAFFGQGTRLTVV.

The gene calls are TRBV7-9 and TRBJ2-7; 9 positions agree with TRBD1. The CDR3 has 14 residues. The V gene's germline CDR1 is SEHNR and CDR2 FQNEAQ (reference sequence). J was trimmed by 3 bases and V by 5 bases; bases with no gene match: 5. The CDR3 spells CASSRQGEIYEQYF. Written as DNA, the CDR3 is TGTGCCAGCAGCCGACAGGGGGAGATCTACGAGCAGTACTTC.

The V call is TRBV7-6, the J call TRBJ2-1; D not resolved. Germline V gene sequence: CDR1 SGHVS, CDR2 FNYEAQ. The CDR3 sequence is 13 residues long. The V end lost 3 bases, the J end lost 10 bases, and 13 bases lay between the germline ends. CDR3 sequence (DNA): TGTGCCAGCAGCTTTTGGGCCTATGAAGAGCAGTTCTTC. This gives the protein CASSFWAYEEQFF.

The sample holds one count of this clone. The chain employs TRBV5-1 and TRBJ2-5; D is perhaps TRBD1 (6 bases). The germline CDR1 and CDR2 sequences are SGHRS and YFSETQ. With 0 bases removed from V and 1 base from J, the gap between germline ends came to 10 bases. This CDR3 is built from 15 residues. For the CDR3, the DNA is TGCGCCAGCAGCTTGGGAGGGGGTCTCCAAGAGACCCAGTACTTC. Translation gives CASSLGGGLQETQYF.

The sample holds many counts of this clone. J is TRBJ2-7 and V is TRBV27; 7 bases match TRBD2. V dropped 4 bases and J dropped 6; count of bases not matched to a gene: 12. The CDR3 contains 15 residues. Germline V gene data show CDR1 as MNHEY and CDR2 as SMNVEV (reference sequence). This CDR3 is CASSSWAGEWSEQYF. Here the CDR3 DNA reads TGTGCCAGCAGTTCGTGGGCGGGGGAATGGAGCGAGCAGTACTTC.

Details on this clone: Other DNA sequences in the same sample also yield this CDR3. This chain connects TRBV19 to TRBJ1-5; 9 nucleotides line up with TRBD1. The CDR3 runs 14 residues. CDR1 and CDR2 (germline): LNHDA, SQIVND (reference sequence). After removal of 5 bases from V and 4 bases from J, the junction contained 3 bases not matched to a gene. CDR3 coding DNA: TGTGCCAGTAGTCCGACAGGGGGTAATCAGCCCCAGCATTTT. It specifies CASSPTGGNQPQHF.

V is TRBV2 and J is TRBJ1-3; 8 bases map to TRBD1. V gave up 7 bases and J gave up 2 bases; unmatched junction bases: 7. This CDR3 contains 15 residues. Per the germline V gene, CDR1 is SNHLY and CDR2 is FYNNEI. The CDR3 here is CASTIEQGAGNTIYF. For the CDR3, the DNA is TGTGCCAGCACTATTGAACAGGGGGCTGGAAACACCATATATTTT.

The chain combines TRBV19 with TRBJ2-7, with D perhaps TRBD2 (5 bases). Per germline, CDR1 LNHDA and CDR2 SQIVND (reference sequence). Trimming pared 8 bases from V and 2 bases from J, leaving 16 bases between. The CDR3 is 14 residues long. The CDR3 DNA sequence: TGTGCCAGTCCCTGGAGGCGCAGAGCCTACGAGCAGTACTTC. This gives the protein CASPWRRRAYEQYF.

The chain couples TRBV19 to TRBJ1-2, with a tentative D call TRBD1 (5 bases). Germline V gene sequence: CDR1 LNHDA, CDR2 SQIVND (reference sequence). The CDR3 runs to 15 residues. Trimming took 6 bases from V and 8 from J, leaving 22 bases between them. The CDR3 DNA reads as TGTGCCAGTAGGCCTACTCAGGGCAGGTGGGAAGGCTACACCTTC. It is translated as CASRPTQGRWEGYTF.

The chain recombines TRBV2 with TRBJ2-7, with 9 bases that match TRBD1. With V trimmed by 6 bases and J by 3 bases, 9 bases remained unmatched. The CDR3 spans 15 residues. Germline CDR1 SNHLY, CDR2 FYNNEI. The CDR3 DNA is TGTGCCAGCAGGTTACAGGGGGCTAGCAACTACGAGCAGTACTTC. Amino acid sequence: CASRLQGASNYEQYF.

J is TRBJ2-3 and V is TRBV7-9; 11 bases agree with TRBD2. From germline, CDR1 is SEHNR and CDR2 FQNEAQ (reference sequence). The CDR3 covers 18 residues. V was pared by 1 base and J by 2 bases, with 8 bases of the junction left unmatched. The CDR3 spells CASSLGILAGAITDTQYF. In nucleotides, the CDR3 is TGTGCCAGCAGCTTAGGAATACTAGCGGGGGCCATCACAGATACGCAGTATTTT.

The chain recombines TRBV5-1 with TRBJ2-7, with 8 nucleotides matching TRBD1. Trimming cost V 0 bases and J 2 bases; bases outside gene matches: 4. The CDR3 covers 15 residues. CDR1 is SGHRS and CDR2 is YFSETQ in the germline V gene. The CDR3 DNA is TGCGCCAGCAGCTTGGACGGACAGGGCCCCTACGAGCAGTACTTC. Protein sequence: CASSLDGQGPYEQYF.

This clone was counted a single time. This sequence joins TRBV4-1 and TRBJ1-5; D is ambiguous. The ends were cut back, 4 bases at V and 0 bases at J, with 4 bases in the middle. This CDR3 region has 13 residues. CDR1 and CDR2 from the germline V gene are MGHRA and YSYEKL. CDR3 sequence: CASSRYSNQPQHF. Written as DNA, the CDR3 is TGCGCCAGCAGCCGTTATAGCAATCAGCCCCAGCATTTT.

The CDR3 here is CASSQGRTEAFF. The CDR3 DNA is TGTGCCAGCAGCCAAGGGAGAACTGAAGCTTTCTTT. The J gene is TRBJ1-1, the V gene TRBV3-1 (or the pseudogene TRBV3-2); D unresolved. The V end was cut by 1 base, the J end by 5 bases, with 5 bases between. The CDR3 sequence is 12 residues long. CDR1 is LGHDT, CDR2 YNNKEL, per germline (reference sequence).